The rows below give T cell receptor beta chains drawn from one sample of a study of technical replicates of blood from four donors. Assay used: immunoSEQ multiplex PCR; TCRdb lists only in-frame clones, some missing. Here the sample spans approximately 95,000 clones, approximately 95% being singletons. Sequencing was done on a sample of T cells isolated from PBMCs. These receptors were collected from a human donor in good health. The CDR3 runs from the conserved cysteine through the conserved F or W. D genes are given only for firm matches. Size values are once, few and many counts, or a class for expanded clones, and some rows have none.

v_gene: TRBV7-6; d_gene: NA; abundance: NA; j_gene: TRBJ1-4; CDR3nt: TGTGCCAGCAGCCAGAACCGGGTTATTGATAGGGAAAAACTGTTTTTT; CDR3aa: CASSQNRVIDREKLFF
v_gene: TRBV9; d_gene: NA; abundance: NA; j_gene: TRBJ1-2; CDR3nt: TGTGCCAGCAGCGGCGACACCGCCCATAACTATGGCTACACCTTC; CDR3aa: CASSGDTAHNYGYTF
v_gene: TRBV27; d_gene: NA; abundance: NA; j_gene: TRBJ2-2; CDR3nt: TGTGCCAGCAGTTTATTCGACACCGGGGAGCTGTTTTTT; CDR3aa: CASSLFDTGELFF
v_gene: TRBV4-2; d_gene: NA; abundance: NA; j_gene: TRBJ2-2; CDR3nt: TGTGCCAGCAGCCAAGATCTTCTGACGTACCCGGAGGGCGGGGAGCTGTTTTTT; CDR3aa: CASSQDLLTYPEGGELFF
v_gene: TRBV19; d_gene: TRBD1; abundance: NA; j_gene: TRBJ1-1; CDR3nt: TGTGCCAGTAGTTTAAGAACAGGGGCCACTGAAGCTTTCTTT; CDR3aa: CASSLRTGATEAFF
v_gene: TRBV19; d_gene: NA; abundance: NA; j_gene: TRBJ2-7; CDR3nt: TGTGCCAGTAGTTCTCCTTCTGGGCAGAAAAAAGGATACGAGCAGTACTTC; CDR3aa: CASSSPSGQKKGYEQYF
v_gene: TRBV27; d_gene: TRBD1; abundance: NA; j_gene: TRBJ2-7; CDR3nt: TGTGCCAGCAGTTTATTAAAGGGGACAGGGGGGCCCTACGAGCAGTACTTC; CDR3aa: CASSLLKGTGGPYEQYF
v_gene: TRBV30; d_gene: NA; abundance: NA; j_gene: TRBJ2-7; CDR3nt: TGTGCCTGGAGTACGCTAGTCCGCGAGCAGTACTTC; CDR3aa: CAWSTLVREQYF
v_gene: TRBV6-6; d_gene: TRBD1; abundance: NA; j_gene: TRBJ1-2; CDR3nt: TGTGCCAGCAGCCAGGGGGCGAACTATGGCTACACCTTC; CDR3aa: CASSQGANYGYTF
v_gene: TRBV30; d_gene: NA; abundance: NA; j_gene: TRBJ2-4; CDR3nt: TGTGCCTGGAGCCCCGGGAACATTCAGTACTTC; CDR3aa: CAWSPGNIQYF
v_gene: TRBV29-1; d_gene: NA; abundance: NA; j_gene: TRBJ1-2; CDR3nt: TGCAGCGCTGAAGGGCAGGGGAAGGGCTACACCTTC; CDR3aa: CSAEGQGKGYTF
v_gene: TRBV11-3; d_gene: TRBD1; abundance: NA; j_gene: TRBJ2-1; CDR3nt: TGTGCCAGCAGCCCCGGGACAGGGAGAGCCTACAATGAGCAGTTCTTC; CDR3aa: CASSPGTGRAYNEQFF
v_gene: TRBV7-9; d_gene: TRBD1; abundance: once; j_gene: TRBJ2-5; CDR3nt: TGTGCCAGCAGCTTAGGGAACAACAGGGGGAAGTACCAAGAGACCCAGTACTTC; CDR3aa: CASSLGNNRGKYQETQYF
v_gene: TRBV7-3; d_gene: NA; abundance: NA; j_gene: TRBJ2-7; CDR3nt: TGTGCCAGCAGCTTAAATCCCCGAACTAGCTTTACACACTTC; CDR3aa: CASSLNPRTSFTHF
v_gene: TRBV5-6; d_gene: TRBD2; abundance: NA; j_gene: TRBJ2-7; CDR3nt: TGTGCCAGCAGCCTCATCCCCGGGACTATCCCTCTCGAGCAGTACTTC; CDR3aa: CASSLIPGTIPLEQYF
v_gene: TRBV7-6; d_gene: TRBD2; abundance: NA; j_gene: TRBJ2-3; CDR3nt: TGTGCCAGCAGCTTAGGACTTTTGGCACTAGCGGGTAGCACAGATACGCAGTATTTT; CDR3aa: CASSLGLLALAGSTDTQYF
v_gene: TRBV7-9; d_gene: TRBD2; abundance: NA; j_gene: TRBJ2-1; CDR3nt: TGTGCCAGCAGCGTGGGACTAGCGGGATTGTACTACAATGAGCAGTTCTTC; CDR3aa: CASSVGLAGLYYNEQFF
v_gene: TRBV5-1; d_gene: TRBD1; abundance: NA; j_gene: TRBJ2-5; CDR3nt: TGCGCCAGCAGCTTGGAAGGGACAGGGGGCTGGGAGACCCAGTACTTC; CDR3aa: CASSLEGTGGWETQYF
v_gene: TRBV23-1; d_gene: TRBD1; abundance: NA; j_gene: TRBJ1-1; CDR3nt: TGCGCCAGCAGTCCGAGGGACAGGGGAGGCACTGAAGCTTTCTTT; CDR3aa: CASSPRDRGGTEAFF
v_gene: TRBV6-6; d_gene: TRBD1; abundance: NA; j_gene: TRBJ2-7; CDR3nt: TGTGCCAGCAGTTACAGAGACAGGGAATTATGGGAGCAGTACTTC; CDR3aa: CASSYRDRELWEQYF
v_gene: TRBV7-9; d_gene: TRBD1; abundance: NA; j_gene: TRBJ1-1; CDR3nt: TGTGCCAGCAGCGCCACCTCCGGGACAGGGGGCACTGAAGCTTTCTTT; CDR3aa: CASSATSGTGGTEAFF
v_gene: TRBV7-6; d_gene: NA; abundance: NA; j_gene: TRBJ2-7; CDR3nt: TGTGCCAGCAGCTTAAACTTCGGTCTAGCTGGGGAGCAGTACTTC; CDR3aa: CASSLNFGLAGEQYF
v_gene: TRBV4-1; d_gene: NA; abundance: NA; j_gene: TRBJ2-3; CDR3nt: TGCGCCAGCAGCCAAGAGAGGAGCACAGATACGCAGTATTTT; CDR3aa: CASSQERSTDTQYF
v_gene: TRBV11-3; d_gene: TRBD2; abundance: NA; j_gene: TRBJ2-1; CDR3nt: TGTGCCAGCAGCTTCCAGCGGGGGCTCTACAATGAGCAGTTCTTC; CDR3aa: CASSFQRGLYNEQFF
v_gene: TRBV27; d_gene: TRBD2; abundance: NA; j_gene: TRBJ2-7; CDR3nt: TGTGCCACGCGACTAGCGGGAGCTCTCGAGCAGTACTTC; CDR3aa: CATRLAGALEQYF
v_gene: TRBV6-1; d_gene: NA; abundance: NA; j_gene: TRBJ2-3; CDR3nt: TGTGCCAGCCGACAGAGCACAGATACGCAGTATTTT; CDR3aa: CASRQSTDTQYF
v_gene: TRBV7-3; d_gene: TRBD2; abundance: NA; j_gene: TRBJ2-3; CDR3nt: TGTGCCAGCAGCTTCGGGACTAGCGGGAGTGCAGATACGCAGTATTTT; CDR3aa: CASSFGTSGSADTQYF
v_gene: TRBV4-1; d_gene: NA; abundance: NA; j_gene: TRBJ2-7; CDR3nt: TGCGCCAGCAGCCAAGTCAGTAGCGCTGACTACGAGCAGTACTTC; CDR3aa: CASSQVSSADYEQYF
v_gene: TRBV7-8; d_gene: NA; abundance: NA; j_gene: TRBJ1-5; CDR3nt: TGTGCCAGCAGCTTGGGCATGGGCAATCAGCCCCAGCATTTT; CDR3aa: CASSLGMGNQPQHF
v_gene: TRBV6-4; d_gene: NA; abundance: once; j_gene: TRBJ2-1; CDR3nt: TGTGCCAGCAGTGACTCGAGACGGGAGAAGTCCTACAATGAGCAGTTCTTC; CDR3aa: CASSDSRREKSYNEQFF
v_gene: TRBV6-6; d_gene: NA; abundance: NA; j_gene: TRBJ1-2; CDR3nt: TGTGCCAGCCTGGGAGGGTTGGATGGCTACACCTTC; CDR3aa: CASLGGLDGYTF
v_gene: TRBV4-2; d_gene: TRBD2; abundance: NA; j_gene: TRBJ2-7; CDR3nt: TGTGCCAGCAGCCCCTTTGAAGCGGGGTCCTACGAGCAGTACTTC; CDR3aa: CASSPFEAGSYEQYF
v_gene: TRBV6-6; d_gene: NA; abundance: NA; j_gene: TRBJ1-2; CDR3nt: TGTGCCAGCAGTATCTTACACGGAGACTATGGCTACACCTTC; CDR3aa: CASSILHGDYGYTF
v_gene: TRBV30; d_gene: NA; abundance: NA; j_gene: TRBJ1-1; CDR3nt: TGTGCCTGGAGAGGCCAGGGAATATCTGAAGCTTTCTTT; CDR3aa: CAWRGQGISEAFF
v_gene: TRBV15; d_gene: NA; abundance: NA; j_gene: TRBJ2-7; CDR3nt: TGTGCCACCAGCAGAGCAGGGTCCTACTACGAGCAGTACTTC; CDR3aa: CATSRAGSYYEQYF
v_gene: TRBV6-6; d_gene: TRBD1; abundance: NA; j_gene: TRBJ1-2; CDR3nt: TGTGCCAGCAAGCCGGGACAGGGATCCTATGGCTACACCTTC; CDR3aa: CASKPGQGSYGYTF
v_gene: TRBV7-9; d_gene: NA; abundance: NA; j_gene: TRBJ2-5; CDR3nt: TGTGCCAGCAGCTTAGGACAGCACCAAGAGACCCAGTACTTC; CDR3aa: CASSLGQHQETQYF
v_gene: TRBV10-3; d_gene: NA; abundance: NA; j_gene: TRBJ1-1; CDR3nt: TGTGCCACCCAGGGTTCCACTGAAGCTTTCTTT; CDR3aa: CATQGSTEAFF
v_gene: TRBV7-3; d_gene: TRBD2; abundance: NA; j_gene: TRBJ2-5; CDR3nt: TGTGCCAGCAGCTTAAGAGCGGGAGGGCCCGAGACCCAGTACTTC; CDR3aa: CASSLRAGGPETQYF
v_gene: TRBV19; d_gene: NA; abundance: NA; j_gene: TRBJ2-5; CDR3nt: TGTGCCAGTAGTATACTTTACGGTCAAGAGACCCAGTACTTC; CDR3aa: CASSILYGQETQYF